The next 11 T cell receptor beta chains were all read from a single sample in a study of identical twins. TCRdb recomputed calls from the 5' RACE reads with MiXCR, one row per CDR3 protein. The sample has around 550,000 distinct CDR3 sequences, nearly 15% seen once. These data were likewise used in another study, on yellow fever vaccine responses in identical twins.

Source material: CD4+ T cells sorted from blood. These receptor sequences come from a woman aged 18-30 years in good health.

In this sample, this clonotype turned up a few times. This chain's CDR3 is CASQGLSLAKNIQYF. CDR3 DNA sequence: TGTGCCAGCCAGGGACTTTCTCTAGCCAAAAACATTCAGTACTTC. The rearrangement joins TRBV2 to TRBJ2-4; tentative D call: TRBD2 (6 bases). CDR1 and CDR2 (germline): SNHLY, FYNNEI. Trimming removed 8 bases at V and 0 bases at J, with 14 bases between. There are 15 residues in the CDR3.

The chain couples TRBV20-1 to TRBJ1-2; 10 bases are shared with TRBD1. Germline V lookup: CDR1 DFQATT, CDR2 SNEGSKA (reference sequence). The J segment lost 6 bases and the V segment lost 6 bases, leaving 4 bases of the junction unmatched. CDR3 length: 12 residues. The CDR3 DNA reads as TGCAGTGCCACGGACAGGGGGGATGGCTACACCTTC. Protein: CSATDRGDGYTF.

V is TRBV2 and J is TRBJ2-7; 8 bases match TRBD2. V was pared by 7 bases and J by 1 base, with 12 bases of the junction left unmatched. There are 16 residues in the CDR3. Germline V gives CDR1 SNHLY, CDR2 FYNNEI. CDR3 in amino acids: CASTPTGGLGSYEQYF. The CDR3 DNA sequence: TGTGCCAGCACCCCCACCGGGGGACTAGGGTCCTACGAGCAGTACTTC.

V usage is TRBV10-3 and J usage is TRBJ2-5; 9 positions agree with TRBD1. CDR1 and CDR2 (germline): ENHRY, SYGVKD. Trimming at V came to 6 bases and at J to 1 base, leaving 3 bases not matched to a gene. The CDR3 sequence is 14 residues long. As DNA, the CDR3 is TGTGCCATCAGCGGACAGGGGAGCCAAGAGACCCAGTACTTC. Translating gives CAISGQGSQETQYF.

The V gene is TRBV27, the J gene TRBJ2-5, with TRBD2 matching 9 bases. CDR3 length equals 15 residues. J gave up 8 bases and V 2 bases, and 9 bases lay outside the gene matches. Germline lookup yields CDR1 MNHEY and CDR2 SMNVEV (reference sequence). The chain's CDR3 is CASSLAGGTKRTQYF. Written as DNA, the CDR3 is TGTGCCAGCAGTTTAGCGGGGGGGACCAAGAGAACCCAGTACTTC.

This sequence joins TRBV18 and TRBJ1-4; maybe TRBD1 (5 bases). The V gene lost 2 bases and the J gene lost 4 bases, with 11 bases spanning the gap. CDR3 length equals 15 residues. The germline CDR1 and CDR2 sequences are KGHSH and LQKENI. The CDR3 spells CASSPETAINEKLFF. For the CDR3, the DNA is TGTGCCAGCTCACCAGAGACAGCTATTAATGAAAAACTGTTTTTT.

The gene calls are TRBV12-3 or TRBV12-4 and TRBJ2-1; 12 bases map to TRBD1. The CDR3 extends over 15 amino acids. The V segment lost 7 bases and the J segment 4 bases; nucleotides outside the gene matches: 5. The CDR3 loop reads CASTRDRGLYNEQFF. CDR3 in DNA: TGTGCCAGCACCCGGGACAGGGGGCTGTACAATGAGCAGTTCTTC.

CDR3 protein: CASSFKGSGGYTF. In DNA, the CDR3 is TGTGCCAGCAGCTTTAAGGGTTCGGGGGGCTACACCTTC. The chain has TRBV7-2 and TRBJ1-2; no firm D call. V was cut by 3 bases and J by 8 bases, with 13 bases left in between. The CDR3 has 13 residues. Germline V CDR1 and CDR2: SGHTA, FQGNSA.

This clonotype was detected a few times. The chain uses TRBV3-1 and TRBJ1-2; no clear D. The V gene lost 1 base and the J gene lost 6 bases, with 3 bases spanning the gap. This CDR3 has 11 residues. Germline CDR1 is LGHDT and CDR2 is YNNKEL (reference sequence). CDR3 nucleotides: TGTGCCAGCAGCCAAGTAAATGGCTACACCTTC. It yields the protein CASSQVNGYTF.

Ten or more counts support this clonotype. This chain links TRBV5-1 with TRBJ2-1; D could derive from TRBD1 or TRBD2 (5 bases each). Trimming left V 0 bases short and J 4 bases short, with 14 bases between. Germline V gene lookup returns CDR1 SGHRS and CDR2 YFSETQ. The CDR3 is made up of 16 amino acids. The CDR3 DNA sequence: TGCGCCAGCAGCTTGGATAGCAGTGAGGGGTACAATGAGCAGTTCTTC. This gives the protein CASSLDSSEGYNEQFF.

This rearrangement joins TRBV5-6 to TRBJ2-1; D is possibly TRBD1 (5 bases). This CDR3 comprises 12 residues. Per the germline V gene, CDR1 is SGHDT and CDR2 is YYEEEE. Trimming took off 0 bases at V and 11 bases at J, with 9 bases between the two ends. The CDR3 bases are TGTGCCAGCAGCTTGGACAGGACGAAGCAGTTCTTC. It codes for CASSLDRTKQFF.